Below, 18 T cell receptor beta chains from the same sample are listed, as sequenced in a study of blood T cell repertoires in COVID-19. Repertoires were generated with immunoSEQ multiplex PCR, while TCRdb's copy carries only in-frame clones and drops some. The sample holds approximately 140,000 clones, roughly 80% seen once. The specimen was peripheral blood. The receptor source for this set is a man in his 70s with acute or convalescent COVID-19.

The chain uses TRBV28 and TRBJ1-3; 7 bases are a match to TRBD1. V gave up 7 bases and J gave up 0 bases; unmatched junction bases: 12. In germline, CDR1 is MDHEN, CDR2 SYDVKM. The CDR3 has 17 amino acids. The CDR3 reads CASIPPQGTRSGNTIYF. The DNA for the CDR3 is TGTGCCAGCATTCCACCACAGGGGACCCGCTCTGGAAACACCATATATTTT.

This clone was seen repeatedly, ten times or more. The chain links TRBV6-6 to TRBJ2-2, with TRBD1 matching 12 bases. The CDR3 loop spans 17 amino acids. Germline V gene sequence: CDR1 MNHNY, CDR2 SVGAGI (reference sequence). Trimming cost V 6 bases and J 3 bases; bases outside gene matches: 8. The CDR3 DNA follows: TGTGCCAGCAGCCGAAGGGGGACAGGGGGCGACACCGGGGAGCTGTTTTTT. Protein: CASSRRGTGGDTGELFF.

The V gene is TRBV10-1, the J gene TRBJ2-7; TRBD2 matches at 9 bases. Trimming cost V 4 bases and J 3 bases; bases outside gene matches: 7. This CDR3 spans 15 amino acids. CDR1 WNHNN and CDR2 SYGVQD come from the germline V gene (reference sequence). The CDR3 DNA reads TGCGCCAGCAGTGCAAGCCTAGCGGGAAACTACGAGCAGTACTTC. It translates to CASSASLAGNYEQYF.

The chain links TRBV24-1 to TRBJ2-1, with 9 bases aligning to TRBD1. Germline assignment: CDR1 KGHDR and CDR2 SFDVKD. The V segment lost 5 bases and the J segment 6 bases; nucleotides outside the gene matches: 13. CDR3 length equals 17 residues. DNA of the CDR3: TGTGCCACCAGTGCCCCCGAGGGGACAGGGACGTCCAATGAGCAGTTCTTC. Translation gives CATSAPEGTGTSNEQFF.

This sequence joins TRBV5-6 and TRBJ1-2; 7 positions match TRBD1. The CDR3 sequence is 15 residues long. CDR1 SGHDT and CDR2 YYEEEE come from the germline V gene. Germline trimming cut 0 bases from V and 9 bases from J; bases unmatched to any gene: 11. DNA of the CDR3: TGTGCCAGCAGCTTGGACAGGGGTTATGGAATGCGCTACACCTTC. Protein: CASSLDRGYGMRYTF.

This clone has a handful of counts. Other nucleotide sequences in the sample specify the same CDR3. The rearrangement links TRBV10-1 to TRBJ2-7; 9 positions match TRBD1. This CDR3 comprises 13 residues. V shed 5 bases and J 3 bases; nucleotides not matched to a gene: 2. Germline-derived CDR1 and CDR2 are WNHNN and SYGVQD (reference sequence). This CDR3 is CASSLDRGYEQYF. The CDR3 DNA sequence: TGCGCCAGCAGTTTGGACAGGGGCTACGAGCAGTACTTC.

In the case of this clone: Other nucleotide sequences from this sample produce the same CDR3. The chain combines TRBV5-1 with TRBJ2-1; D might be TRBD2 (5 bases). This CDR3 spans 16 amino acids. Germline V gene data show CDR1 as SGHRS and CDR2 as YFSETQ. Between the trimmed V and J ends, which lost 0 bases and 3 bases, there was a span of 13 bases. CDR3 sequence (DNA): TGCGCCAGCAGCTTGGGGGGTGGAGGCGTCTACAATGAGCAGTTCTTC. It translates to CASSLGGGGVYNEQFF.

This rearrangement joins TRBV19 to TRBJ2-1; weak D call: TRBD2 (6 bases). V lost 7 bases, J lost 4 bases, and 11 bases lay in between. The CDR3 length is 13 residues. The V gene's germline CDR1 is LNHDA and CDR2 SQIVND (reference sequence). Here the CDR3 DNA reads TGTGCCAGTAAGTTAGCGGAGTACAATGAGCAGTTCTTC. It encodes CASKLAEYNEQFF.

The chain recombines TRBV6-5 with TRBJ2-7, with D tentatively TRBD1 (6 bases). V gave up 7 bases and J gave up 2 bases, with 15 bases separating them. CDR3 size: 14 residues. The germline gives CDR1 MNHEY, CDR2 SVGAGI. CDR3 nucleotide sequence: TGTGCCAGCAATCCGGGACAACTTCCCTACGAGCAGTACTTC. Translation: CASNPGQLPYEQYF.

This clone appeared a few times. The rearrangement links TRBV11-2 to TRBJ1-4; TRBD1 is a possible D gene (5 bases). The V gene's germline CDR1 is SGHAT and CDR2 FQNNGV. The CDR3 has 19 residues. V lost 5 bases and J 7 bases, leaving 29 bases between the germline ends. This chain's CDR3 is CASSGRPVPGGRGGEKLFF. CDR3 sequence (DNA): TGTGCCAGCAGCGGTAGACCTGTTCCCGGCGGGAGGGGAGGTGAAAAACTGTTTTTT. Based on the CDR3 plus reference TRBV11-2 and TRBJ1-4, the full variable domain is EAGVAQSPRYKIIEKRQSVAFWCNPISGHATLYWYQQILGQGPKLLIQFQNNGVVDDSQLPKDRFSAERLKGVDSTLKIQPAKLEDSAVYLCASSGRPVPGGRGGEKLFFGSGTQLSVL.

The rearrangement links TRBV18 to TRBJ1-4; D may be TRBD1 (6 bases). Looked up from germline, CDR1 is KGHSH and CDR2 is LQKENI. The V and J ends lost 2 bases and 5 bases respectively, with 12 bases between them. The CDR3 is 15 residues long. The CDR3 is CASSPTRGLNEKLFF. In nucleotides, the CDR3 is TGTGCCAGCTCACCAACCAGGGGTTTAAATGAAAAACTGTTTTTT.

This sequence joins TRBV19 and TRBJ1-2; 9 bases line up with TRBD1. The CDR3 is made up of 13 amino acids. Germline V lookup: CDR1 LNHDA, CDR2 SQIVND (reference sequence). V lost 9 bases and J lost 5; bases outside the gene matches: 7. In nucleotides, the CDR3 is TGTGCCAGCCAAACAGGGGGCGTGTATGGCTACACCTTC. Protein: CASQTGGVYGYTF.

This rearrangement joins TRBV3-1 (or the pseudogene TRBV3-2) to TRBJ1-1; no firm D call. Deletions cut 4 bases from V and 2 bases from J, with 8 bases between. The germline V gene encodes CDR1 LGHDT and CDR2 YNNKEL (reference sequence). The CDR3 runs 13 residues. CDR3: CASSLTPNTEAFF. DNA for the CDR3: TGTGCCAGCAGCCTCACACCCAACACTGAAGCTTTCTTT.

V and J are TRBV14 and TRBJ2-7; D is undetermined. This CDR3 comprises 11 residues. V lost 6 bases and J 0 bases, leaving 3 bases between the germline ends. CDR1 is SGHDN and CDR2 is FVKESK in the germline V gene. DNA of the CDR3: TGTGCCAGCAGTCTCTCCTACGAGCAGTACTTC. Protein product: CASSLSYEQYF.

V is TRBV7-2 and J is TRBJ2-5; 13 positions match TRBD2. The ends lost 7 bases at V and 3 bases at J; junction bases unmatched: 11. The CDR3 sequence is 17 residues long. The germline V gene has CDR1 SGHTA and CDR2 FQGNSA. CDR3 region: CASNPGLAGPPEETQYF. CDR3 bases: TGTGCCAGCAACCCGGGACTAGCGGGGCCTCCTGAAGAGACCCAGTACTTC.

The J gene is TRBJ2-7, the V gene TRBV3-1 (or the pseudogene TRBV3-2); D perhaps matches TRBD2 (6 bases). The CDR3 contains 14 residues. V lost 4 bases and J lost 1, with 11 bases in between. Germline CDR1 is LGHDT and CDR2 is YNNKEL (reference sequence). CDR3: CASSRIRGSYEQYF. In nucleotides, the CDR3 is TGTGCCAGCAGCCGCATTCGGGGGTCCTACGAGCAGTACTTC.

This clone was counted a single time. The chain employs TRBV9 and TRBJ2-3; 7 bases are a match to TRBD2. V shed 0 bases and J 3 bases; nucleotides not matched to a gene: 10. The CDR3 runs 17 residues. CDR1 and CDR2 from the germline V gene are SGDLS and YYNGEE. The CDR3 loop is CASSVGSVGGITDTQYF. CDR3 nucleotides: TGTGCCAGCAGCGTAGGTTCGGTGGGGGGGATAACAGATACGCAGTATTTT. Full variable domain (rest looked up from reference TRBV9 and TRBJ2-3): DSGVTQTPKHLITATGQRVTLRCSPRSGDLSVYWYQQSLDQGLQFLIQYYNGEERAKGNILERFSAQQFPDLHSELNLSSLELGDSALYFCASSVGSVGGITDTQYFGPGTRLTVL.

The chain employs TRBV4-2 and TRBJ1-1; possible D gene TRBD1, 6 bases. CDR1 and CDR2 from the germline V gene are LGHNA and YNFKEQ. The CDR3 totals 15 residues. V was cut by 0 bases and J by 1 base, with 9 bases left in between. CDR3 in amino acids: CASSQDSRGNTEAFF. The CDR3 bases are TGTGCCAGCAGCCAAGATTCCAGGGGGAACACTGAAGCTTTCTTT.